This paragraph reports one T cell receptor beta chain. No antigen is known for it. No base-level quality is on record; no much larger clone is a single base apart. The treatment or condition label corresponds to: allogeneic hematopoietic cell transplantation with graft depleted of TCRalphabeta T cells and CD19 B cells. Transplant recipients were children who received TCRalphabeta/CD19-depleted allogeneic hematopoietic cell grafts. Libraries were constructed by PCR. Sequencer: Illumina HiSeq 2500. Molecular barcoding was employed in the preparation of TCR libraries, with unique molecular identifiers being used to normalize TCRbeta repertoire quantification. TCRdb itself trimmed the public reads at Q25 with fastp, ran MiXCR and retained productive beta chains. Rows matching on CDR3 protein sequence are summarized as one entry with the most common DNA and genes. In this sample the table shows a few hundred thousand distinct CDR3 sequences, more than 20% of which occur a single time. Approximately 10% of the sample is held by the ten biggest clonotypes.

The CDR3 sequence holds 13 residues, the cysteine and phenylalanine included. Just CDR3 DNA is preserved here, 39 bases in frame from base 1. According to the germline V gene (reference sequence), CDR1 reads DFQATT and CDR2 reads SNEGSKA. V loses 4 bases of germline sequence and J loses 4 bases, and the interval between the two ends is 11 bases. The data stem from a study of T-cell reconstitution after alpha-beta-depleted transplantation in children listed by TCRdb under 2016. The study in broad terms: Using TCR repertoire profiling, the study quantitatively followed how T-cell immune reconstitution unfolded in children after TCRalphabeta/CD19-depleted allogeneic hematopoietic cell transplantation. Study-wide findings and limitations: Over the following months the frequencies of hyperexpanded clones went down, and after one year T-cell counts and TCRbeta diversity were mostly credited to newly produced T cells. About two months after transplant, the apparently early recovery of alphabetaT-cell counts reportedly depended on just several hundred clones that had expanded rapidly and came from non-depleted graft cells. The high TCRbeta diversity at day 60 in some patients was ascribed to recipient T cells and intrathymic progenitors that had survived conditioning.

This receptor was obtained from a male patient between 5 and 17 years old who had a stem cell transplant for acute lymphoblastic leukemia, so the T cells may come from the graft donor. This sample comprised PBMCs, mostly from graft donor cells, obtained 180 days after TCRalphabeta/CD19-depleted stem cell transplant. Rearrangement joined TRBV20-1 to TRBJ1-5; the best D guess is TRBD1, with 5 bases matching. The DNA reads TGCAGTGCTAACGGGGGAGGGAATCAGCCCCAGCATTTT. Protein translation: CSANGGGNQPQHF.